The TCR beta chain under discussion was sequenced for a study of T cells after yellow fever vaccination. Study at large: Some fractions had low cell numbers, and these were prepared with SMART-Seq v4 Ultra Low Input. General study points: The booster saw the reappearance of most primary-vaccination clones (roughly 96% CD4, 80% to 90% CD8). Weaker overall was a secondary response that nonetheless peaked faster, on day 5 versus 15.

Germline CDR1 is KGHSH and CDR2 is LQKENI. V trimming: 3 bases; J trimming: 2 bases; junction bases outside the gene matches: 2. The CDR3 runs to 14 residues. Universal primer sites and UMIs were introduced during 5'RACE template-switching synthesis of TCR cDNA. One entry per CDR3 protein, called by TCRdb with MiXCR from the 5' RACE reads. The table has 150,000 to 200,000 distinct CDR3 sequences, roughly 6.2% seen once. As regards this clonotype: The target antigen is unknown.

The sample was CD4+ T cells sorted from PBMCs, taken on the day of the first yellow fever vaccination. This clonotype was sampled from a man younger than 30 who received the YFV17D yellow fever vaccine. The genes are TRBV18 and TRBJ1-2; 8 bases are a match to TRBD1. CDR3 in DNA: TGTGCCAGCTCACCGCGACAGGGGAACTATGGCTACACCTTC. This codes for CASSPRQGNYGYTF. Combining the CDR3 with reference TRBV18 and TRBJ1-2 gives the whole variable domain NAGVMQNPRHLVRRRGQEARLRCSPMKGHSHVYWYRQLPEEGLKFMVYLQKENIIDESGMPKERFSAEFPKEGPSILRIQQVVRGDSAAYFCASSPRQGNYGYTFGSGTRLTVV.